The entry that follows covers one T cell receptor beta chain sequence. The source of the sample is a study of OX40 agonist ivuxolimab in advanced cancers. The CDR3 runs 13 residues. In germline, CDR1 is KGHSH, CDR2 LQKENI. Trimming shortened V by 1 base and J by 6 bases, and 8 bases separated the two germline ends. This table comes from immunoSEQ multiplex PCR, and its TCRdb copy is limited to in-frame clones, with some not included. Here the sample spans tens of thousands of clones, around 86% being singletons. Sequencing used CD4+ or CD8+ T cells sorted from blood, obtained in a trial of the OX40 agonist ivuxolimab. The genes are TRBV18 and TRBJ2-3; D call uncertain. The TCR originated in an adult with an advanced solid tumor such as melanoma, head and neck, liver or kidney cancer. Written as DNA, the CDR3 is TGTGCCAGCTCACCACTACTGGAGGATACGCAGTATTTT. Translating gives CASSPLLEDTQYF.